Shown below are 5 T cell receptor beta chains from a single sample sequenced in a study of OX40 agonist ivuxolimab in advanced cancers. Clones were sequenced by immunoSEQ multiplex PCR, and TCRdb holds only the in-frame ones, with some missing. The table has 60,000 to 75,000 clones, roughly 80% seen once; the top ten hold about 8%. Sequences were derived from CD4+ or CD8+ T cells sorted from blood, sampled in a trial of the OX40 agonist ivuxolimab. The receptors derive from an adult with an advanced solid tumor such as melanoma, head and neck, liver or kidney cancer.

This chain connects TRBV11-3 to TRBJ2-1; 12 bases are shared with TRBD2. In germline, CDR1 is SGHNT, CDR2 YENEEA. The V segment lost 4 bases and the J segment 0 bases; nucleotides outside the gene matches: 4. The CDR3 runs 17 residues. CDR3 nucleotide sequence: TGTGCCAGCAGCTCCAGACTAGCGGGGGCCTCCTACAATGAGCAGTTCTTC. This codes for CASSSRLAGASYNEQFF.

J is TRBJ2-5 and V is TRBV10-3; D may match TRBD1 or TRBD2 (6 bases each). The V gene's germline CDR1 is ENHRY and CDR2 SYGVKD. This CDR3 is 14 amino acids long. Trimming removed 4 bases from V and 5 bases from J, with 14 bases in between. DNA for the CDR3: TGTGCCATCAGTGTTCGGGGGCCGGAGGAGACCCAGTACTTC. Its translation: CAISVRGPEETQYF.

This chain joins TRBV5-6 and TRBJ1-2; tentatively, D is TRBD1 (5 bases). CDR1 and CDR2 from the germline V gene are SGHDT and YYEEEE. V lost 0 bases, J lost 4 bases, and 13 bases lay in between. The CDR3 is made up of 15 amino acids. The DNA of the CDR3 is TGTGCCAGCAGCTTGGAGTTTCGGGGGAGCTATGGCTACACCTTC. Amino acids: CASSLEFRGSYGYTF.

This chain joins TRBV27 and TRBJ2-1, with D hard to call. Germline assignment: CDR1 MNHEY and CDR2 SMNVEV (reference sequence). The CDR3 loop spans 14 amino acids. V was pared by 2 bases and J by 3 bases, with 8 bases between. CDR3 protein: CASSLEWDYNEQFF. In nucleotides, the CDR3 is TGTGCCAGCAGTTTAGAGTGGGACTACAATGAGCAGTTCTTC.

This chain links TRBV7-2 with TRBJ2-3; D call uncertain. CDR1 SGHTA and CDR2 FQGNSA come from the germline V gene. Trimming took 0 bases from V and 2 from J, leaving 6 bases between them. This CDR3 is 14 amino acids long. CDR3 in amino acids: CASSLATNTDTQYF. The DNA for the CDR3 is TGTGCCAGCAGCTTAGCGACGAACACAGATACGCAGTATTTT.